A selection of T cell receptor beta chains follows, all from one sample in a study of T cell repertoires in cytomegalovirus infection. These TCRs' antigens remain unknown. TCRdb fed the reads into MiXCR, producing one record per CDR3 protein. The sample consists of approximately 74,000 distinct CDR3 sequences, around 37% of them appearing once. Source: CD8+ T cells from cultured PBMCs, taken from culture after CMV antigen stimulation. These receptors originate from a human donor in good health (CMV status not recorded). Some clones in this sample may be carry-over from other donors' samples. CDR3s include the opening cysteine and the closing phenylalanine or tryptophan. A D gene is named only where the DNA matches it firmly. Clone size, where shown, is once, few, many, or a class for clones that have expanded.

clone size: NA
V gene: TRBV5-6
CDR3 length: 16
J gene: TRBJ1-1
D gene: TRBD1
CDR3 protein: CASSLGTGPGGSEAFF
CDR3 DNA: TGTGCCAGCAGCTTGGGGACAGGGCCCGGAGGGTCTGAAGCTTTCTTT

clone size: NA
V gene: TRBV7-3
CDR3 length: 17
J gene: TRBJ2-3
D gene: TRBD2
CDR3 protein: CASSPGLAGEGADTQYF
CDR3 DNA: TGTGCCAGCAGTCCAGGACTAGCGGGGGAGGGCGCAGATACGCAGTATTTT

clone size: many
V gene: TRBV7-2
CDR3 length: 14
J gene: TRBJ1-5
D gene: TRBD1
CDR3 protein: CASSLATGNQPQHF
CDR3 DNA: TGTGCCAGCAGCTTAGCGACAGGGAATCAGCCCCAGCATTTT

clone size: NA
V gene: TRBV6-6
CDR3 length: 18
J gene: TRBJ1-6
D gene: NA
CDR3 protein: CASSLTGYLRDNNSPLHF
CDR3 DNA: TGTGCCAGCAGTCTTACAGGGTATTTAAGGGATAATAATTCACCCCTCCACTTT

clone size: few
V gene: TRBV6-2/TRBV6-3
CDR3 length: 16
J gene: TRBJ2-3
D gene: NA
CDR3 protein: CASSYLMTETTDTQYF
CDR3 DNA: TGTGCCAGCAGTTACCTAATGACGGAAACCACAGATACGCAGTATTTT

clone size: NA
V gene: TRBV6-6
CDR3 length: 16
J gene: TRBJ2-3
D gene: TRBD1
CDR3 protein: CASKQRTGISTDTQYF
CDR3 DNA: TGTGCCAGCAAACAGAGGACAGGAATCAGCACAGATACGCAGTATTTT

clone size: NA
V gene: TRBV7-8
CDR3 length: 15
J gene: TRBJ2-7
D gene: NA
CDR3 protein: CASSLGPLSSYEQYF
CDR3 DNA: TGTGCCAGCAGCTTAGGGCCTCTATCCTCCTACGAGCAGTACTTC

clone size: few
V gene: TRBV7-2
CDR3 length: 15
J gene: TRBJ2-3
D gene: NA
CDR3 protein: CASSLGQGRTDTQYF
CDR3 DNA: TGTGCCAGCAGCTTAGGACAAGGGAGGACAGATACGCAGTATTTT

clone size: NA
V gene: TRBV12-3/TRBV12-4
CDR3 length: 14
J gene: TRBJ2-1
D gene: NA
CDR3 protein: CASTTTGSYNEQFF
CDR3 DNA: TGTGCCAGCACCACGACAGGTTCCTACAATGAGCAGTTCTTC

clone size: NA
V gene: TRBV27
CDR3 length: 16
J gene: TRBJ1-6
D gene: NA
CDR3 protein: CASSESLLRHNSPLHF
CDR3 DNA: TGTGCCAGCAGTGAAAGCCTCCTTAGGCATAATTCACCCCTCCACTTT

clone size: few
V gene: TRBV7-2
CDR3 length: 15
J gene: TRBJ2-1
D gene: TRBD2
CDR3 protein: CASSLFAGGDNEQFF
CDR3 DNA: TGTGCCAGCAGCTTATTCGCCGGGGGGGACAATGAGCAGTTCTTC

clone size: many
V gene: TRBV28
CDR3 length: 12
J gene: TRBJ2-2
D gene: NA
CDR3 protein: CASRGGTGELFF
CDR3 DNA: TGTGCCAGCAGAGGGGGGACCGGGGAGCTGTTTTTT

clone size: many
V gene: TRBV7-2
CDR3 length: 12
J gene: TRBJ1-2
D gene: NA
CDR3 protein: CASSPRTQGYTF
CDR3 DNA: TGTGCCAGCAGCCCTCGGACTCAAGGCTACACCTTC

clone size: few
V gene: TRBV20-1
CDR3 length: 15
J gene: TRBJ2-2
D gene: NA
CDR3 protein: CSATRGRGYTGELFF
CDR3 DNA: TGCAGTGCTACTAGGGGGCGGGGGTACACCGGGGAGCTGTTTTTT

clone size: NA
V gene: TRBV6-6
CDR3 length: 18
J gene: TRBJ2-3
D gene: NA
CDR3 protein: CASSYQPGADSSTDTQYF
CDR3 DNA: TGTGCCAGCAGTTACCAACCCGGGGCAGACTCTAGCACAGATACGCAGTATTTT

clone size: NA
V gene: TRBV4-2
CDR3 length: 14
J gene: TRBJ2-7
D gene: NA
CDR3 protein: CASSQDRGSYEQYF
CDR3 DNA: TGTGCCAGCAGCCAAGACCGGGGTTCCTACGAGCAGTACTTC

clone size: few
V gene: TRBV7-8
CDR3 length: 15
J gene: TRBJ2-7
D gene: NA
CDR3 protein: CASSLEGLGVYEQYF
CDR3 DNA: TGTGCCAGCAGCTTAGAGGGCCTGGGGGTTTACGAGCAGTACTTC